This T cell receptor (beta chain) appears in the sequencing data of a study of cytomegalovirus exposure and HLA in healthy donors. Study as a whole: Among a few hundred genotyped donors, around 80% fell in the Caucasian-associated ancestry cluster. Study findings and constraints: Earlier analysis yielded a pattern in which most TCR beta V segments were productive about 90% or about 30% of the time. For TCR beta chains, V- and J-gene trimming was later linked to a missense DCLRE1C variant.

V lost 1 base, J lost 2 bases, and 12 bases stayed unmatched. Germline V lookup: CDR1 SGHDN, CDR2 FVKESK. This CDR3 contains 18 residues. Details on this clone: Its target is not known.

The study ran its PCR with 60 Vbeta and 13 Jbeta primers. Repertoires were generated with immunoSEQ multiplex PCR, while TCRdb's copy carries only in-frame clones and drops some. Among about 150,000 clones listed, over 70% were seen once. The V call is TRBV14, the J call TRBJ1-2; 8 positions agree with TRBD1. The sequence was collected from a woman aged 40 to 55 in good health and CMV-seronegative. Specimen: PBMCs. The CDR3 DNA is TGTGCCAGCAGCCAAGGACGGACAGGGCTAAGATCGAACTATGGCTACACCTTC. It is translated as CASSQGRTGLRSNYGYTF.